The 9 T cell receptor beta chains listed next were all sequenced from one sample in a study of cytomegalovirus exposure and HLA in healthy donors. Amplification used 60 Vbeta primers and 13 Jbeta primers. Generated by immunoSEQ multiplex PCR, the TCRdb table keeps only in-frame clones and is missing some. The sample records about 190,000 clones, around 83% being singletons. The source material was PBMCs. Every receptor here comes from a woman aged 18 to 35 in good health and CMV-seronegative.

This clone has a handful of counts. This chain joins TRBV5-4 and TRBJ1-1, with 8 bases that match TRBD1. CDR3 length: 15 amino acids. CDR1 and CDR2 (germline): SGHNT, YYREEE (reference sequence). The junction had 6 bases not matched to a gene; V was cut back by 0 bases and J by 5 bases. CDR3 sequence: CASSLAGGAGTEAFF. CDR3 in DNA: TGTGCCAGCAGCTTGGCAGGGGGCGCAGGAACTGAAGCTTTCTTT. The complete variable domain, with remaining parts taken from reference TRBV5-4 and TRBJ1-1, reads ETGVTQSPTHLIKTRGQQVTLRCSSQSGHNTVSWYQQALGQGPQFIFQYYREEENGRGNFPPRFSGLQFPNYSSELNVNALELDDSALYLCASSLAGGAGTEAFFGQGTRLTVV.

The chain is built from TRBV10-3 and TRBJ2-5; 9 bases map to TRBD2. The CDR3 has 15 amino acids. Looked up from germline, CDR1 is ENHRY and CDR2 is SYGVKD. V was clipped by 3 bases and J by 1 base; unmatched bases: 3. The DNA for the CDR3 is TGTGCCATCAGTGAAGGTAGCGGGGGCCAAGAGACCCAGTACTTC. Its translation: CAISEGSGGQETQYF.

The chain carries TRBV9 and TRBJ1-2, with a weak D call TRBD1 (5 bases). Germline loops: CDR1 SGDLS, CDR2 YYNGEE. The CDR3 is 17 amino acids. V lost 0 bases to trimming and J lost 0 bases, with 15 bases between them. CDR3 loop: CASSVGDYGGSNYGYTF. The CDR3 nucleotides read TGTGCCAGCAGCGTAGGGGATTACGGGGGGTCTAACTATGGCTACACCTTC. The full variable domain, its missing parts supplied by reference TRBV9 and TRBJ1-2, is DSGVTQTPKHLITATGQRVTLRCSPRSGDLSVYWYQQSLDQGLQFLIQYYNGEERAKGNILERFSAQQFPDLHSELNLSSLELGDSALYFCASSVGDYGGSNYGYTFGSGTRLTVV.

This clone was seen a few times. The chain carries TRBV7-2 and TRBJ2-3, with a weak D call TRBD2 (6 bases). Trimming took off 3 bases at V and 0 bases at J, with 10 bases between the two ends. This CDR3 contains 15 residues. Germline V CDR1 and CDR2: SGHTA, FQGNSA. CDR3 residues: CASSFASVSTDTQYF. The CDR3, as DNA: TGTGCCAGCAGCTTTGCTAGCGTCAGCACAGATACGCAGTATTTT.

The chain uses TRBV21-1 and TRBJ1-2; the D call in the table, TRBD1, was not verified against the DNA. TRBV21-1 is annotated as a pseudogene. This CDR3 comprises 14 residues. The DNA of the CDR3 is TGTGCCAGCAGCAAATGGTCAGGGAACTATGGCTACACCTTC. This translates into CASSKWSGNYGYTF.

This clone was seen only a few times. The chain uses TRBV29-1 and TRBJ1-1; TRBD1 might be the D (5 bases). Deletions cut 4 bases from V and 4 bases from J, with 19 bases between. Germline loops: CDR1 SQVTM, CDR2 ANQGSEA. This CDR3 spans 15 amino acids. CDR3 nucleotides: TGCAGCGTTGGCAGGGAACCCATGGGGGGCACTGAAGCTTTCTTT. This sequence encodes CSVGREPMGGTEAFF.

The chain carries TRBV19 and TRBJ2-2, with 7 bases matching TRBD2. From germline, CDR1 is LNHDA and CDR2 SQIVND (reference sequence). CDR3 length: 13 amino acids. The J segment lost 5 bases and the V segment lost 8 bases, leaving 5 bases of the junction unmatched. This chain's CDR3 is CASLGEGTGELFF. The CDR3 DNA is TGTGCCAGTCTGGGGGAGGGAACCGGGGAGCTGTTTTTT.

The chain links TRBV4-2 to TRBJ2-1, with 8 nucleotides matching TRBD2. Germline assignment: CDR1 LGHNA and CDR2 YNFKEQ. This CDR3 region has 17 residues. The V and J ends lost 4 bases and 3 bases, in that order; junction bases with no gene match: 11. CDR3 residues: CASSRRTGTSGYNEQFF. In DNA, the CDR3 is TGTGCCAGCAGCCGTCGAACCGGGACTAGTGGCTACAATGAGCAGTTCTTC.

The gene calls are TRBV5-1 and TRBJ2-4, with 7 nucleotides matching TRBD2. The CDR3 totals 15 residues. V shed 4 bases, J shed 3 bases, and the junction held 7 bases outside the gene matches. Germline V gene lookup returns CDR1 SGHRS and CDR2 YFSETQ. The CDR3 coding sequence is TGCGCCAGCAGCGTGGGATCGGGAGGCAAAAACATTCAGTACTTC. This gives the protein CASSVGSGGKNIQYF.